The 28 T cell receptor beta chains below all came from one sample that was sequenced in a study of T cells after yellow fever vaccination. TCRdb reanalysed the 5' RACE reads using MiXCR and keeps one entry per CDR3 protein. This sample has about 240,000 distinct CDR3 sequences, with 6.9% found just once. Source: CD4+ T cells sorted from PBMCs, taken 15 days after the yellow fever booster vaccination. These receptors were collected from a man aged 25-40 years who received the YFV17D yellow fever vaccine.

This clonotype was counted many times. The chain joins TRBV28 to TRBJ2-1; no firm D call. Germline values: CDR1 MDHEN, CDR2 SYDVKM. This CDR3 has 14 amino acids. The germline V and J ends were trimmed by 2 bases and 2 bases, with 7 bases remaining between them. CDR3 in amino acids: CASSLVGPYNEQFF. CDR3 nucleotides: TGTGCCAGCAGTTTAGTGGGCCCCTACAATGAGCAGTTCTTC.

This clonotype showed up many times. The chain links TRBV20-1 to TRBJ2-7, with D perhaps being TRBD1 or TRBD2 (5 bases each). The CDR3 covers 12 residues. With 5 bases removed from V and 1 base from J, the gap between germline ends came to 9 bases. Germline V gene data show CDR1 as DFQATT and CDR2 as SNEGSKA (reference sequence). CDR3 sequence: CSAPGPSYEQYF. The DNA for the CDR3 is TGCAGTGCTCCGGGGCCTTCCTACGAGCAGTACTTC.

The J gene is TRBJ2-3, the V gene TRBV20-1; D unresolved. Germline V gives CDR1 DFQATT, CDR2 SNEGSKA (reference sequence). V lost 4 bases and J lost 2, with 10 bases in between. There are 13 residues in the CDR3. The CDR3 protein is CSAIRQPTDTQYF. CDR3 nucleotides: TGCAGTGCTATACGCCAGCCCACAGATACGCAGTATTTT.

CDR3 sequence: CASSFPPGTNQETQYF. The CDR3 DNA reads TGCGCCAGCAGCTTCCCCCCTGGGACAAACCAAGAGACCCAGTACTTC. V gene TRBV5-1 combines with J gene TRBJ2-5, with D maybe TRBD1 (6 bases). CDR3 length: 16 residues. The V end lost 2 bases, the J end lost 0 bases, and 14 bases lay between the germline ends. Germline values: CDR1 SGHRS, CDR2 YFSETQ.

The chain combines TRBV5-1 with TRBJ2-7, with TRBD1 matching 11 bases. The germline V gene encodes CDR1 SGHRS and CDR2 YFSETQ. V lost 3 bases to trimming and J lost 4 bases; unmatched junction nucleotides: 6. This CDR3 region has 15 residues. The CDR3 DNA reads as TGCGCCAGCAGCTCCTGGACAGGGGGCGAGTACGAGCAGTACTTC. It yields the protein CASSSWTGGEYEQYF.

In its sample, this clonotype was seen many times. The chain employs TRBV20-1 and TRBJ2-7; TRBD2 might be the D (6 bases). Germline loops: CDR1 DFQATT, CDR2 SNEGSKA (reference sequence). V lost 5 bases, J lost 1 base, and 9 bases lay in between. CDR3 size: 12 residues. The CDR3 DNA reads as TGCAGTGCTCGGGGGTCGTCCTACGAGCAGTACTTC. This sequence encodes CSARGSSYEQYF.

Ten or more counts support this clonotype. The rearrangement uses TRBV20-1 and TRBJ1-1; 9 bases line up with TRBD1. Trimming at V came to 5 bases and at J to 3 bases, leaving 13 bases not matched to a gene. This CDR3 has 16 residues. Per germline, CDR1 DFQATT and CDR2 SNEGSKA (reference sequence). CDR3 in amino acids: CSAAHPGQGSYTEAFF. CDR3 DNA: TGCAGTGCTGCCCACCCGGGACAGGGATCGTACACTGAAGCTTTCTTT.

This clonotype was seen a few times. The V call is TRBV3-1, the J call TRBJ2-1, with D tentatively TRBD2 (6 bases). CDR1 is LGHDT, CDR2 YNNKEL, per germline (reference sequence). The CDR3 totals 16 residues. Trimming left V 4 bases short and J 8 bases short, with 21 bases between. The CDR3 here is CASSRPGVASRDEQFF. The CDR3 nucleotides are TGTGCCAGCAGCCGGCCGGGGGTAGCGAGTAGGGATGAGCAGTTCTTC.

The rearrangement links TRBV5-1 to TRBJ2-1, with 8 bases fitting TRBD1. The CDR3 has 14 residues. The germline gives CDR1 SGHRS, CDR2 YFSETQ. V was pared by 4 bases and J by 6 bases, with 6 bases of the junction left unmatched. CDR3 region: CASSRGTGINEQFF. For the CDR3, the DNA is TGCGCCAGCAGCCGCGGGACAGGCATCAATGAGCAGTTCTTC.

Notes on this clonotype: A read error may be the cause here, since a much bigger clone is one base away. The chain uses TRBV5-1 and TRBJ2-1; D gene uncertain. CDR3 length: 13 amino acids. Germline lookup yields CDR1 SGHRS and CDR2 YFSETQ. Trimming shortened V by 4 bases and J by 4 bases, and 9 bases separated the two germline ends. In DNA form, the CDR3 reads TGCGCCAGCAGCCAGGACGGGTACAATGAGCAGTTCTTC. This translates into CASSQDGYNEQFF.

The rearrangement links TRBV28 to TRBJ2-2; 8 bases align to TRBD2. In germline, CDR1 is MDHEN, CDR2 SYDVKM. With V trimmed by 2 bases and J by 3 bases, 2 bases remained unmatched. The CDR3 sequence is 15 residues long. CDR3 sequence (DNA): TGTGCCAGCAGTTTAGTAGCGGGGTACACCGGGGAGCTGTTTTTT. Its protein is CASSLVAGYTGELFF.

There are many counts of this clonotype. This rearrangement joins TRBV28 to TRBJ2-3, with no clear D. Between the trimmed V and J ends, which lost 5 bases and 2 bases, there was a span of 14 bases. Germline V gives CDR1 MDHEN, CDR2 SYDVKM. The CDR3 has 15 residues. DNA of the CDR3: TGTGCCAGCAGTCCTCCCTCGGCCCTCACAGATACGCAGTATTTT. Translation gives CASSPPSALTDTQYF.

CDR3 coding DNA: TGCAGTGCTAGTCGGGAGGTCGGGCCCACTGAAGCTTTCTTT. Amino acids: CSASREVGPTEAFF. The chain has TRBV20-1 and TRBJ1-1, with no clear D. In germline, CDR1 is DFQATT, CDR2 SNEGSKA (reference sequence). V shed 3 bases and J shed 4 bases, with 15 bases lying between them. This CDR3 contains 14 residues.

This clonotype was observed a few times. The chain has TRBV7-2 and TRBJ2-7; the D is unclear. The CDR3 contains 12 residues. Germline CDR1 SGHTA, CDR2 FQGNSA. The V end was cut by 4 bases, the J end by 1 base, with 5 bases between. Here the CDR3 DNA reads TGTGCCAGCAGCTCCGCTTCCTACGAGCAGTACTTC. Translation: CASSSASYEQYF. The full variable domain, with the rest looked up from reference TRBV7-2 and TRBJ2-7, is GAGVSQSPSNKVTEKGKDVELRCDPISGHTALYWYRQSLGQGLEFLIYFQGNSAPDKSGLPSDRFSAERTGGSVSTLTIQRTQQEDSAVYLCASSSASYEQYFGPGTRLTVT.

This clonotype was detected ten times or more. CDR3 residues: CSVTTSGRNEQFF. Written as DNA, the CDR3 is TGCAGCGTCACTACTAGCGGGAGGAATGAGCAGTTCTTC. The chain joins TRBV29-1 to TRBJ2-1; 12 nucleotides match TRBD2. Trimming at V came to 6 bases and at J to 7 bases, leaving 4 bases not matched to a gene. This CDR3 region has 13 residues. The germline V gene encodes CDR1 SQVTM and CDR2 ANQGSEA.

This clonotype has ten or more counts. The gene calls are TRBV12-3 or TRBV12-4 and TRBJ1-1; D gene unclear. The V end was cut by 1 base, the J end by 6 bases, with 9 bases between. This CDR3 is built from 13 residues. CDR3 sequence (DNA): TGTGCCAGCAGTTTAGGGGGTCAGGCTGAAGCTTTCTTT. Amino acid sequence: CASSLGGQAEAFF.

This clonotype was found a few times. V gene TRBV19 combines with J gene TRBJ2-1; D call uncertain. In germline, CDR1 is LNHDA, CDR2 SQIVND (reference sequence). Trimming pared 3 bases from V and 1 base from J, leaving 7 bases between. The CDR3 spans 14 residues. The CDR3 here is CASSMGGSYNEQFF. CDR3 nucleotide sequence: TGTGCCAGTAGTATGGGTGGGTCCTACAATGAGCAGTTCTTC. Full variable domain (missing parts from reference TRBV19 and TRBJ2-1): DGGITQSPKYLFRKEGQNVTLSCEQNLNHDAMYWYRQDPGQGLRLIYYSQIVNDFQKGDIAEGYSVSREKKESFPLTVTSAQKNPTAFYLCASSMGGSYNEQFFGPGTRLTVL.

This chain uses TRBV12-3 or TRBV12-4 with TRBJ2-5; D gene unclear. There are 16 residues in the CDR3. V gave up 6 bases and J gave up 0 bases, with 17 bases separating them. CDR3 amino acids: CASSLSLRANQETQYF. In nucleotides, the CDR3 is TGTGCCAGCAGCCTCTCCCTAAGGGCAAACCAAGAGACCCAGTACTTC.

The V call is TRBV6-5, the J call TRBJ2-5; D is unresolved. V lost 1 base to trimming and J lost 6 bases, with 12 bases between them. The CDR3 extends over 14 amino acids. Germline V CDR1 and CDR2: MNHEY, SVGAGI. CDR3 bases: TGTGCCAGCAGTTACTACCCTCGACAACAGACCCAGTACTTC. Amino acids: CASSYYPRQQTQYF.

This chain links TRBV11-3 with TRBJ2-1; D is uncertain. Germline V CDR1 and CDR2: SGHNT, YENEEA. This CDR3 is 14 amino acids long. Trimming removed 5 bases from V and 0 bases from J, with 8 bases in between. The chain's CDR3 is CASSAASSYNEQFF. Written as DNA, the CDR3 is TGTGCCAGCAGCGCGGCGAGCTCCTACAATGAGCAGTTCTTC.

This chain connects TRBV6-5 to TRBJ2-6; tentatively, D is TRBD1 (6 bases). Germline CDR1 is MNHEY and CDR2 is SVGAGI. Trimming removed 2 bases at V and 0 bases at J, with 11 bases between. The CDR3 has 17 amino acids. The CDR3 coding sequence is TGTGCCAGCAGTTACGGGGGCATGGCCTCTGGGGCCAACGTCCTGACTTTC. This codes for CASSYGGMASGANVLTF.

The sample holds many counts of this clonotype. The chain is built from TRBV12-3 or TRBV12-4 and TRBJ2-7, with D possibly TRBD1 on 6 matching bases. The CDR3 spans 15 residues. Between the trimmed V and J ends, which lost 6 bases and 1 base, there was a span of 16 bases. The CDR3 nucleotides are TGTGCCAGCAGCGCTGGGACACCGGCTTCCTACGAGCAGTACTTC. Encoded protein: CASSAGTPASYEQYF.

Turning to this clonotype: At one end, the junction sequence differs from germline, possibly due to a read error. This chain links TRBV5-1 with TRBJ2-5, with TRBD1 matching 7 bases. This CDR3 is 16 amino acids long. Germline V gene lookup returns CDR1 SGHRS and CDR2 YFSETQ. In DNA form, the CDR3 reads TGCGTCAGCAGCTTCAACGCGGGTGGGACAGCGGAGACCCAGTACTTC. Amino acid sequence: CVSSFNAGGTAETQYF.

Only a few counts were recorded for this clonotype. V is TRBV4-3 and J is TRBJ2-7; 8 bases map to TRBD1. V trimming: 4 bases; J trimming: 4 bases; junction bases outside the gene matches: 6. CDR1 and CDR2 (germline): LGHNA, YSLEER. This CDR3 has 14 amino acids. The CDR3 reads CASSRDRGTYEQYF. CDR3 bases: TGCGCCAGCAGCCGTGACAGGGGCACTTACGAGCAGTACTTC.

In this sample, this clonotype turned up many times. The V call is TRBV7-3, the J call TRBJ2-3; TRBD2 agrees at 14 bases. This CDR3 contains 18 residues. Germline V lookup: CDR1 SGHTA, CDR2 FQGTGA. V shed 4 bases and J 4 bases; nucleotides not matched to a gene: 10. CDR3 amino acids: CASSSPPGLAGVADTQYF. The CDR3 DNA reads TGTGCCAGCAGCTCCCCCCCGGGACTAGCGGGAGTAGCAGATACGCAGTATTTT.

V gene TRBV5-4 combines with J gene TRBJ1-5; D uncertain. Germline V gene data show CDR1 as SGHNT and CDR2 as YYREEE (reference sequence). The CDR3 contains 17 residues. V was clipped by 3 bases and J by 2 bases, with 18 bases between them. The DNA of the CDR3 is TGTGCCAGCAGCTATGGTCCTAGCAGGAATCGCAATCAGCCCCAGCATTTT. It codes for CASSYGPSRNRNQPQHF. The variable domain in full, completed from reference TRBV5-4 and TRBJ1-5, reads ETGVTQSPTHLIKTRGQQVTLRCSSQSGHNTVSWYQQALGQGPQFIFQYYREEENGRGNFPPRFSGLQFPNYSSELNVNALELDDSALYLCASSYGPSRNRNQPQHFGDGTRLSIL.

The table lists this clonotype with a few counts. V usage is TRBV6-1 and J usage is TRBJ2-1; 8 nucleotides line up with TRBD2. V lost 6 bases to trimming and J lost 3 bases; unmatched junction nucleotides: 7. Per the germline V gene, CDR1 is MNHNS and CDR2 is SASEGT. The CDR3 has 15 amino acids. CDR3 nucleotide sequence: TGTGCCAGCAGCCTCAGCGGGAGTCGCTACAATGAGCAGTTCTTC. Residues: CASSLSGSRYNEQFF.

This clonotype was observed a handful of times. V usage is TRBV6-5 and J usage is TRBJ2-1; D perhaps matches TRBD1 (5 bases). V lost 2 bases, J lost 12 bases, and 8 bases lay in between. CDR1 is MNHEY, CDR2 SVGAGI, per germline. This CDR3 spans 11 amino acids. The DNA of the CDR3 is TGTGCCAGCAGTTACAGGGGTTCGCAGTTCTTC. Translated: CASSYRGSQFF.